This T cell receptor (beta chain) derives from a study of beta chain features in type 1 diabetes. All of the isolated RNA was reverse transcribed, so expressed TCRB transcripts were sequenced. The repertoire was sequenced with immunoSEQ multiplex PCR; TCRdb's copy has only in-frame clones and lacks some. The sample holds about 300,000 clones, roughly 14% seen once. Findings and caveats of the study: Type 1 diabetes patients had moderately but significantly shorter TCRB CDR3s in all four CD4+ subsets.

Turning to this clone: Antigen specificity is unknown.

Germline V gene lookup returns CDR1 SGHDT and CDR2 YYEEEE. The CDR3 has 13 residues. V lost 5 bases and J lost 7, with 12 bases in between. This TCR was sampled from a woman aged 18-30 years with type 1 diabetes. Sequenced: naive CD4+ T cells from blood. V and J are TRBV5-6 and TRBJ2-2; D not certain. The CDR3 DNA follows: TGTGCCAGCAGTCTGTGGCGGATCGGGGAGCTGTTTTTT. Protein product: CASSLWRIGELFF.